The T cell receptor beta chain described here comes from a study of early T cells in non-severe SARS-CoV-2 infection. The CDR3 has 14 residues. The germline V and J ends were trimmed by 5 bases and 6 bases, with 16 bases remaining between them. The germline V gene has CDR1 SGHTA and CDR2 FQGNSA. This clonotype has at least ten counts. The TCR library protocol was used to attach unique molecular identifiers. These identifiers were attached to individual cDNA molecules. A single record per CDR3 protein comes from TCRdb applying MiXCR to the 5' RACE reads. Of just over 60,000 distinct CDR3 sequences in the sample, almost 9.5% were seen once.

The receptor was derived from an adult who was a healthcare worker with PCR-confirmed SARS-CoV-2 infection or an uninfected control (not recorded which). Sequenced material: whole blood. The chain carries TRBV7-2 and TRBJ1-1, with D uncertain. The CDR3 sequence: CASSRWNAMAEAFF. Here the CDR3 DNA reads TGTGCCAGCAGCCGTTGGAACGCGATGGCTGAAGCTTTCTTT.